The text below deals with one TCR beta chain. Its antigen is still unknown. These data originate in a study of T cell responses to AZD1222 COVID-19 vaccine. Study observations and caveats: It was only a handful of AZD1222 recipients who were seropositive at baseline. No day 14 peak samples; only post-peak repertoires were characterized.

The method was immunoSEQ multiplex PCR; TCRdb's version includes in-frame clones alone and lacks a portion of them. The sample holds 140,000 to 150,000 clones; 88% are singletons and the top ten take 5% to 6.5%. The receptor was isolated from an adult who received the MenACWY meningococcal vaccine as a control. The sample consisted of peripheral blood, taken 28 days after the second dose of the MenACWY control vaccine.

The CDR3 sequence: CASSPGEETQYF. DNA of the CDR3: TGTGCCAGCAGCCCTGGGGAAGAGACCCAGTACTTC. The V and J genes are TRBV9 and TRBJ2-5; unclear D gene. The CDR3 sequence is 12 residues long. V shed 4 bases and J shed 3 bases, with 7 bases lying between them. CDR1 is SGDLS, CDR2 YYNGEE, per germline. The complete variable domain, with remaining parts taken from reference TRBV9 and TRBJ2-5, reads DSGVTQTPKHLITATGQRVTLRCSPRSGDLSVYWYQQSLDQGLQFLIQYYNGEERAKGNILERFSAQQFPDLHSELNLSSLELGDSALYFCASSPGEETQYFGPGTRLLVL.